The 14 T cell receptor beta chains reported below all come from one sample, sequenced in a study of blood T cell repertoires in COVID-19. Here immunoSEQ multiplex PCR was the method, and the copy in TCRdb shows in-frame clones only, minus some. Of 300,000 to 350,000 clones detected, 85% to 90% appear once; the ten largest clones hold nearly 6.5%. Sequenced sample: peripheral blood. The receptors were gathered from a woman aged 50 to 65 with COVID-19, enrolled during active disease.

This chain connects TRBV7-2 to TRBJ2-5; 10 nucleotides align to TRBD1. The CDR3 is 14 residues long. The J segment lost 4 bases and the V segment lost 4 bases, leaving 3 bases of the junction unmatched. Germline CDR1 and CDR2: SGHTA and FQGNSA. CDR3 in amino acids: CASSSRQGAETQYF. The CDR3 DNA reads as TGTGCCAGCAGCTCCCGACAGGGGGCAGAGACCCAGTACTTC.

The rearrangement uses TRBV5-8 and TRBJ1-4, with D possibly matching TRBD1 (6 bases). The germline V and J ends were trimmed by 0 bases and 7 bases, with 22 bases remaining between them. This CDR3 has 18 residues. Germline CDR1 and CDR2: SGHTS and YDEGEE. DNA for the CDR3: TGTGCCAGCAGCTTGGCCGGGTACCGGGACATAAGGAGTGAAAAACTGTTTTTT. Translation gives CASSLAGYRDIRSEKLFF.

The gene calls are TRBV27 and TRBJ1-1; D gene unclear. The CDR3 covers 14 residues. In germline, CDR1 is MNHEY, CDR2 SMNVEV (reference sequence). V was cut by 1 base and J by 1 base, with 7 bases left in between. CDR3 region: CASSLYSENTEAFF. In nucleotides, the CDR3 is TGTGCCAGCAGTTTATATTCAGAGAACACTGAAGCTTTCTTT.

The chain recombines TRBV19 with TRBJ1-1; TRBD1 matches at 9 bases. After removal of 1 base from V and 5 bases from J, the junction contained 8 bases not matched to a gene. The germline V gene encodes CDR1 LNHDA and CDR2 SQIVND (reference sequence). CDR3 length equals 16 residues. This chain's CDR3 is CASSIGPGTGRTEAFF. CDR3 in DNA: TGTGCCAGTAGTATAGGTCCCGGGACAGGGCGTACTGAAGCTTTCTTT.

The chain links TRBV18 to TRBJ1-2, with TRBD1 identical over 10 bases. Germline CDR1 KGHSH, CDR2 LQKENI. With V trimmed by 2 bases and J by 2 bases, 5 bases remained unmatched. CDR3 length: 16 amino acids. The CDR3 DNA follows: TGTGCCAGCTCACCATGGGCGGGACAGGGGAACTATGGCTACACCTTC. The encoded protein is CASSPWAGQGNYGYTF.

The genes are TRBV29-1 and TRBJ1-4; no clear D. The V and J ends lost 4 bases and 5 bases respectively, with 11 bases between them. This CDR3 spans 13 amino acids. Germline assignment: CDR1 SQVTM and CDR2 ANQGSEA. CDR3 coding DNA: TGCAGCGTTGTCTACAGCGGGAATGAAAAACTGTTTTTT. It translates to CSVVYSGNEKLFF. Full variable domain (outside the CDR3, taken from reference TRBV29-1 and TRBJ1-4): SAVISQKPSRDICQRGTSLTIQCQVDSQVTMMFWYRQQPGQSLTLIATANQGSEATYESGFVIDKFPISRPNLTFSTLTVSNMSPEDSSIYLCSVVYSGNEKLFFGSGTQLSVL.

The rearrangement uses TRBV13 and TRBJ2-3; 7 nucleotides line up with TRBD2. Germline V gene sequence: CDR1 PRHDT, CDR2 FYEKMQ (reference sequence). The ends lost 5 bases at V and 2 bases at J; junction bases unmatched: 7. This CDR3 is 15 amino acids long. CDR3 in DNA: TGTGCCAGCAGCAAGCGGGACTGGGACACAGATACGCAGTATTTT. Translating it yields CASSKRDWDTDTQYF.

The chain joins TRBV11-1 to TRBJ2-4; D remains ambiguous. This CDR3 has 12 amino acids. The germline V gene encodes CDR1 SGHAT and CDR2 FQDESV (reference sequence). With 2 bases removed from V and 5 bases from J, the gap between germline ends came to 4 bases. CDR3 sequence reads: CASSLIENIQYF. CDR3 in DNA: TGTGCCAGCAGCTTAATAGAAAACATTCAGTACTTC. Drawing the rest from reference TRBV11-1 and TRBJ2-4, the complete variable domain is EAEVAQSPRYKITEKSQAVAFWCDPISGHATLYWYRQILGQGPELLVQFQDESVVDDSQLPKDRFSAERLKGVDSTLKIQPAELGDSAMYLCASSLIENIQYFGAGTRLSVL.

The rearrangement uses TRBV2 and TRBJ2-5; 11 positions match TRBD2. V was clipped by 10 bases and J by 2 bases; unmatched bases: 18. Germline-derived CDR1 and CDR2 are SNHLY and FYNNEI. This CDR3 is 18 amino acids long. The CDR3 sequence: CATSGGLAGGIGQETQYF. CDR3 nucleotide sequence: TGTGCCACCTCCGGGGGGCTAGCGGGGGGTATAGGGCAAGAGACCCAGTACTTC.

The CDR3 region is CAWSSPQLTTPSYEQYF. The CDR3 DNA reads as TGTGCCTGGAGTTCCCCCCAACTCACCACCCCTTCCTACGAGCAGTACTTC. The chain joins TRBV30 to TRBJ2-7; D not resolved. The CDR3 extends over 17 amino acids. V dropped 2 bases and J dropped 1 base, with 21 bases sitting between them. The germline CDR1 and CDR2 sequences are GTSNPN and SVGIG (reference sequence).

This chain uses TRBV23-1 with TRBJ1-5, with D perhaps TRBD1 (5 bases). TRBV23-1 qualifies as an ORF whose function is uncertain. Trimming removed 7 bases from V and 3 bases from J, with 13 bases in between. The length of the CDR3 is 14 residues. The CDR3 nucleotides are TGCGCCAGCACCCAGGGTGGGATCAATCAGCCCCAGCATTTT. Its protein product is CASTQGGINQPQHF.

This rearrangement joins TRBV9 to TRBJ2-1, with 8 bases that match TRBD1. The length of the CDR3 is 16 residues. Germline CDR1 and CDR2: SGDLS and YYNGEE. V shed 0 bases, J shed 6 bases, and the junction held 8 bases outside the gene matches. The CDR3: CASSVATQGAFNEQFF. As DNA, the CDR3 is TGTGCCAGCAGCGTAGCTACGCAGGGGGCCTTCAATGAGCAGTTCTTC.

The rearrangement links TRBV19 to TRBJ2-7; 8 bases agree with TRBD1. Looked up from germline, CDR1 is LNHDA and CDR2 is SQIVND (reference sequence). This CDR3 contains 12 residues. Trimming at V came to 3 bases and at J to 10 bases, leaving 5 bases not matched to a gene. The CDR3 loop reads CASSMRTGNQYF. CDR3 DNA: TGTGCCAGTAGTATGCGGACAGGGAACCAGTACTTC.

The chain joins TRBV4-3 to TRBJ2-1; 10 bases line up with TRBD2. The CDR3 loop spans 16 amino acids. The J segment lost 5 bases and the V segment lost 4 bases, leaving 8 bases of the junction unmatched. Per the germline V gene, CDR1 is LGHNA and CDR2 is YSLEER. The CDR3: CASSPDIGLADNEQFF. Here the CDR3 DNA reads TGCGCCAGCAGCCCAGACATAGGACTAGCGGACAATGAGCAGTTCTTC.